These T cell receptor beta chains were read from a single sample in a study of blood T cells in healthy people across ages. From the 5' RACE reads, TCRdb called clonotypes with MiXCR, one entry per CDR3 protein. The sample includes about 1 million distinct CDR3 sequences, 35% to 50% seen only once; the top ten take under 20%. Sample: blood. All receptors come from a woman aged 55-70 years in good health. CDR3s leave out the opening cysteine and the closing phenylalanine or tryptophan. Expanded clones get a size class; other rows say once, few or many, or leave the size out.

v_gene,j_gene,abundance,CDR3aa
TRBV7-7,TRBJ2-7,NA,ASSSTPGQGDAGDTIMSYEQY
TRBV6-1,TRBJ1-5,NA,ASRIRWGQTNQPQH
TRBV12-3/TRBV12-4,TRBJ1-2,NA,ASSPKRGVLEGYT
TRBV10-1,TRBJ2-7,few,ASSEALSYEQY
TRBV6-1,TRBJ2-1,few,ASSVRESRNEQF
TRBV20-1,TRBJ2-5,few,SARGLAGVETQY
TRBV29-1,TRBJ2-7,NA,SVQRESYGQY
TRBV7-8,TRBJ2-2,NA,ASSQGPMFTGELF
TRBV20-1,TRBJ2-1,NA,GVALAGSSYNEQF
TRBV7-6,TRBJ2-2,NA,ASSLLGSGNTGELF
TRBV20-1,TRBJ2-1,NA,SASSEAEQF
TRBV12-3/TRBV12-4,TRBJ1-6,NA,ASSLDGSYNSPLH
TRBV12-3/TRBV12-4,TRBJ2-4,few,ASSFPPRGGLAKNIQY
TRBV15,TRBJ2-3,NA,ATSRDIGGAGTQY
TRBV29-1,TRBJ2-7,many,SVGTYYEQY
TRBV5-4,TRBJ2-1,NA,ASSLVLAGGGNEQF
TRBV7-7,TRBJ2-1,NA,ASSASGRDEQF
TRBV20-1,TRBJ2-7,NA,SANGRSSYEQY
TRBV20-1,TRBJ2-7,NA,SARADPYEQY
TRBV4-2,TRBJ2-3,once,ACSLSTGAEGADTQY
TRBV9,TRBJ2-1,few,ASSVVRLAGSNEQF
TRBV20-1,TRBJ2-7,few,SARTRSSYEQY
TRBV5-1,TRBJ2-6,NA,ASSLGDGANVLT
TRBV3-1,TRBJ1-2,NA,ASSQNPGQPYT
TRBV5-1,NA,NA,ASSKGTGATTYNEQY
TRBV25-1,NA,few,ASTPGSGEQY
TRBV12-3/TRBV12-4,NA,NA,ASSISASSYNEQY
TRBV20-1,TRBJ2-5,NA,SISGTYQETQY
TRBV28,TRBJ1-1,NA,ASARVRNTEAF
TRBV27,TRBJ1-5,NA,ASSPSGGAVNQPQH
TRBV6-1,TRBJ2-7,NA,ASLRPGRESYYEQY
TRBV7-9,TRBJ2-7,NA,ASSLVVDTYEQY
TRBV2,TRBJ1-5,NA,ASTTGQPYNEPQH
TRBV7-2,TRBJ2-3,NA,ASNLRTPNTQY
TRBV18,TRBJ2-7,NA,ASSPRRISAYEQY
TRBV7-2,TRBJ2-2,once,ASSLGTSAGELF
TRBV20-1,TRBJ1-6,NA,SASAGSNSPLH
TRBV14,TRBJ1-2,many,ASSQDFAYGYT
TRBV20-1,TRBJ2-5,NA,SASNVRAPQETQY
TRBV27,NA,NA,ASSADRNNYEQY
TRBV13,TRBJ1-2,few,ASSSHLTGLGYT
TRBV4-1,TRBJ2-3,NA,ATSDAGQSPDTQY
TRBV11-1,TRBJ2-5,few,ASSGGVQETQY
TRBV6-2/TRBV6-3,TRBJ2-5,NA,ASSPTSGITETQY
TRBV3-1,TRBJ1-1,NA,ASSQRKGARGMSTEAF
TRBV15,TRBJ1-6,few,ATSREVTESSYNSPLH
TRBV2,TRBJ2-5,few,ASRASASGRQY
TRBV24-1,TRBJ2-5,few,ATSDERTAQRKY
TRBV4-1,TRBJ2-5,NA,ASSQDGTGGPGETQY